The 28 T cell receptor beta chains given below trace back to one sample, sequenced in a study of blood T cells in healthy people across ages. Through a sample-barcoded 5' primer and a J-beta primer mix, a second PCR was run for roughly 6 to 11 cycles. Using its own MiXCR run on the 5' RACE reads, TCRdb lists one record per CDR3 protein. The sample carries 1.4 million to 1.5 million distinct CDR3 sequences, 42% recorded once. What was sequenced was blood. The receptors were gathered from a woman younger than 30 in good health.

The chain carries TRBV24-1 and TRBJ2-3, with D hard to call. Deletions cut 2 bases from V and 4 bases from J, with 6 bases between. The germline CDR1 and CDR2 sequences are KGHDR and SFDVKD. CDR3 size: 13 residues. CDR3 sequence: CATSDSSSDTQYF. CDR3 DNA: TGTGCCACCAGTGATTCGAGTTCAGATACGCAGTATTTT.

This chain joins TRBV5-1 and TRBJ1-1; 7 nucleotides match TRBD1. The junction had 11 bases not matched to a gene; V was cut back by 4 bases and J by 2 bases. The V gene's germline CDR1 is SGHRS and CDR2 YFSETQ. The CDR3 is 16 residues long. The CDR3: CASSRDPGQQNTEAFF. As DNA, the CDR3 is TGCGCCAGCAGCCGGGACCCGGGACAGCAAAACACTGAAGCTTTCTTT.

The genes are TRBV10-3 and TRBJ1-1; D may be TRBD1 (5 bases). The length of the CDR3 is 15 residues. With 2 bases removed from V and 2 bases from J, the gap between germline ends came to 12 bases. Germline CDR1 ENHRY, CDR2 SYGVKD. For the CDR3, the DNA is TGTGCCATCAGTGAGGACCTCGGGACTAACACTGAAGCTTTCTTT. It codes for CAISEDLGTNTEAFF.

J is TRBJ2-5 and V is TRBV7-2; D is perhaps TRBD2 (5 bases). The tail of the sequence fits TRBJ2-7 better, so the J call may be wrong. The CDR3 sequence is 14 residues long. Germline assignment: CDR1 SGHTA and CDR2 FQGNSA. CDR3 sequence: CASSLDGSTYEQYF. For the CDR3, the DNA is TGTGCCAGCAGCTTAGATGGGAGTACCTACGAGCAGTACTTC.

The rearrangement links TRBV20-1 to TRBJ1-1; D might be TRBD1 (6 bases). The CDR3 totals 12 residues. CDR1 is DFQATT and CDR2 is SNEGSKA in the germline V gene (reference sequence). V shed 5 bases and J shed 6 bases, with 13 bases lying between them. CDR3 in amino acids: CSAEQGIAEAFF. As DNA, the CDR3 is TGCAGTGCTGAACAGGGTATCGCTGAAGCTTTCTTT.

This clonotype was picked up a small number of times. The J gene is TRBJ2-5, the V gene TRBV6-5; D possibly matches TRBD1 or TRBD2 (6 bases each). Per germline, CDR1 MNHEY and CDR2 SVGAGI. The germline V and J ends were trimmed by 1 base and 5 bases, with 11 bases remaining between them. The CDR3 is made up of 14 amino acids. This CDR3 is CASSYYWGAETQYF. The CDR3 DNA reads TGTGCCAGCAGTTACTATTGGGGGGCTGAGACCCAGTACTTC.

The rearrangement uses TRBV10-3 and TRBJ2-6; D perhaps matches TRBD1 (6 bases). CDR1 is ENHRY and CDR2 is SYGVKD in the germline V gene. The CDR3 has 15 amino acids. Trimming cost V 6 bases and J 3 bases, with 12 bases left between them. The DNA for the CDR3 is TGTGCCATCAGCCTACAGGGTGATGGGGCCAACGTCCTGACTTTC. Translating gives CAISLQGDGANVLTF.

This clonotype was picked up one time. The rearrangement joins TRBV6-6 to TRBJ1-1, with D perhaps TRBD1 (5 bases). The germline V and J ends were trimmed by 2 bases and 5 bases, with 12 bases remaining between them. The CDR3 is 14 amino acids. In germline, CDR1 is MNHNY, CDR2 SVGAGI (reference sequence). CDR3 loop: CASSYGGDWTEAFF. The CDR3 DNA is TGTGCCAGCAGTTACGGGGGGGATTGGACTGAAGCTTTCTTT.

This clonotype showed up just a few times. The chain has TRBV5-1 and TRBJ1-1; tentative D call: TRBD1 (5 bases). Trimming left V 2 bases short and J 4 bases short, with 12 bases between. The CDR3 runs to 14 residues. Germline CDR1 SGHRS, CDR2 YFSETQ. Written as DNA, the CDR3 is TGCGCCAGCAGCTTACGGGGGTTGCTCACTGAAGCTTTCTTT. This encodes CASSLRGLLTEAFF. The full variable domain, with the rest looked up from reference TRBV5-1 and TRBJ1-1, is KAGVTQTPRYLIKTRGQQVTLSCSPISGHRSVSWYQQTPGQGLQFLFEYFSETQRNKGNFPGRFSGRQFSNSRSEMNVSTLELGDSALYLCASSLRGLLTEAFFGQGTRLTVV.

This clonotype was picked up a small number of times. As DNA, the CDR3 is TGCGCCAGCAGTGAGGCTGGGGGGACAGGGAACGTGCAGTATTTT. It encodes CASSEAGGTGNVQYF. The chain joins TRBV10-1 to TRBJ2-3; 9 nucleotides line up with TRBD1. The junction had 11 bases not matched to a gene; V was cut back by 2 bases and J by 11 bases. The length of the CDR3 is 15 residues. From germline, CDR1 is WNHNN and CDR2 SYGVQD (reference sequence).

The genes are TRBV7-9 and TRBJ1-6; D is possibly TRBD1 (5 bases). Germline V lookup: CDR1 SEHNR, CDR2 FQNEAQ (reference sequence). V lost 4 bases, J lost 7 bases, and 8 bases lay in between. The CDR3 contains 13 residues. The CDR3 loop reads CASSSQENSPLHF. CDR3 nucleotides: TGTGCCAGCAGCTCACAGGAAAATTCACCCCTCCACTTT. The full variable domain, rest sourced from reference TRBV7-9 and TRBJ1-6, is DTGVSQNPRHKITKRGQNVTFRCDPISEHNRLYWYRQTLGQGPEFLTYFQNEAQLEKSRLLSDRFSAERPKGSFSTLEIQRTEQGDSAMYLCASSSQENSPLHFGNGTRLTVT.

V and J are TRBV18 and TRBJ2-5; TRBD2 is a possible D gene (6 bases). The V and J ends lost 6 bases and 5 bases respectively, with 16 bases between them. Germline V lookup: CDR1 KGHSH, CDR2 LQKENI. This CDR3 is built from 14 residues. The CDR3 sequence is CASSLGKAGETQYF. The CDR3 DNA reads TGTGCCAGCTCCCTCGGGAAGGCGGGGGAGACCCAGTACTTC.

The chain couples TRBV5-1 to TRBJ2-1; D gene ambiguous. V was trimmed by 5 bases and J by 2 bases, leaving 11 bases between them. The V gene's germline CDR1 is SGHRS and CDR2 YFSETQ. CDR3 length equals 14 residues. CDR3 sequence: CASSIEGTYNEQFF. The CDR3 DNA reads as TGCGCCAGCAGTATAGAAGGGACCTACAATGAGCAGTTCTTC.

This clonotype turned up a few times. The rearrangement joins TRBV15 to TRBJ2-7, with 7 bases identical to TRBD1. The length of the CDR3 is 15 residues. From germline, CDR1 is LNHNV and CDR2 YYDKDF (reference sequence). Unmatched junction bases numbered 8, after V lost 1 base and J lost 5 bases. Here the CDR3 reads CATSRGRDSPNEQYF. CDR3 sequence (DNA): TGTGCCACCAGCAGAGGCCGGGACAGCCCTAACGAGCAGTACTTC.

The CDR3 DNA follows: TGTGCCAGCAGCCCCTTCGGGGACAGGGACTCCGTCACCATATATTTT. Protein product: CASSPFGDRDSVTIYF. This chain links TRBV4-2 with TRBJ1-3; 9 bases line up with TRBD1. Germline V gene data show CDR1 as LGHNA and CDR2 as YNFKEQ. V gave up 4 bases and J gave up 9 bases; unmatched junction bases: 13. CDR3 length: 16 amino acids.

This clonotype was seen repeatedly, ten times or more. This chain links TRBV4-1 with TRBJ2-1; 11 bases fit TRBD2. V lost 0 bases, J lost 9 bases, and 10 bases stayed unmatched. The length of the CDR3 is 17 residues. Germline V gives CDR1 MGHRA, CDR2 YSYEKL. CDR3 in amino acids: CASSQDPGVAGGAEQFF. In DNA form, the CDR3 reads TGCGCCAGCAGCCAAGATCCCGGAGTAGCGGGGGGGGCTGAGCAGTTCTTC.

The chain links TRBV12-3 or TRBV12-4 to TRBJ1-4; TRBD1 is a possible D gene (5 bases). Trimming removed 5 bases from V and 1 base from J, with 11 bases in between. This CDR3 spans 15 amino acids. The CDR3 is CASSPYGGTNEKLFF. The CDR3, as DNA: TGTGCCAGCAGTCCCTACGGGGGAACTAATGAAAAACTGTTTTTT.

This clonotype was counted a few times. The chain uses TRBV2 and TRBJ2-5, with D unresolved. Germline-derived CDR1 and CDR2 are SNHLY and FYNNEI. Trimming pared 1 base from V and 7 bases from J, leaving 10 bases between. CDR3 length: 13 amino acids. The CDR3 DNA reads as TGTGCCAGCAGTGAAGATACGGGTTCGACCCAGTACTTC. Protein: CASSEDTGSTQYF.

The chain carries TRBV7-2 and TRBJ2-3; D perhaps matches TRBD2 (7 bases). The CDR3 loop spans 14 amino acids. V lost 10 bases and J lost 6, with 20 bases in between. Germline assignment: CDR1 SGHTA and CDR2 FQGNSA. The CDR3 loop is CATERGEGADTQYF. DNA of the CDR3: TGTGCCACCGAAAGGGGGGAGGGTGCGGATACGCAGTATTTT.

The chain links TRBV7-9 to TRBJ2-5; 7 nucleotides align to TRBD2. In germline, CDR1 is SEHNR, CDR2 FQNEAQ (reference sequence). V shed 7 bases, J shed 1 base, and the junction held 3 bases outside the gene matches. The CDR3 sequence is 13 residues long. CDR3 residues: CASMASGQETQYF. For the CDR3, the DNA is TGTGCCAGCATGGCTAGCGGCCAAGAGACCCAGTACTTC.

The DNA of the CDR3 is TGTGCCAGCAGGTCACAGCGGGAGGGGTCGTACAATGAGCAGTACTTC. Amino acid sequence: CASRSQREGSYNEQYF. The chain recombines TRBV6-2 or TRBV6-3 with TRBJ2-7; 10 bases match TRBD2. The CDR3 runs to 16 residues. Per germline, CDR1 MNHEY and CDR2 SVGEGT. V lost 6 bases to trimming and J lost 7 bases; unmatched junction nucleotides: 15.

There are a few counts of this clonotype. J is TRBJ1-1 and V is TRBV11-3; unclear D gene. The CDR3 is 19 residues long. CDR1 and CDR2 from the germline V gene are SGHNT and YENEEA. Trimming removed 0 bases at V and 0 bases at J, with 20 bases between. The DNA for the CDR3 is TGTGCCAGCAGCTTAGAATCGAGGTGGTCTGCAACCATGAACACTGAAGCTTTCTTT. Residues: CASSLESRWSATMNTEAFF.

This clonotype was found once. The CDR3 is CAWNPNTGELFF. CDR3 bases: TGTGCCTGGAACCCGAACACCGGGGAGCTGTTTTTT. The chain has TRBV30 and TRBJ2-2; no clear D. Germline V CDR1 and CDR2: GTSNPN, SVGIG (reference sequence). Trimming took off 4 bases at V and 0 bases at J, with 3 bases between the two ends. CDR3 length: 12 amino acids.

A few counts support this clonotype. The chain combines TRBV6-2 or TRBV6-3 with TRBJ1-2, with D perhaps matching TRBD1 (5 bases). From germline, CDR1 is MNHEY and CDR2 SVGEGT. This CDR3 spans 14 amino acids. The ends were cut back, 8 bases at V and 0 bases at J, with 13 bases in the middle. CDR3 nucleotides: TGTGCCAGCGGAAGGGACGGACCTAACTATGGCTACACCTTC. Its protein is CASGRDGPNYGYTF.

V and J are TRBV20-1 and TRBJ2-5; 9 nucleotides align to TRBD1. The CDR3 length is 14 residues. The V and J ends lost 4 bases and 1 base, in that order; junction bases with no gene match: 4. Germline-derived CDR1 and CDR2 are DFQATT and SNEGSKA (reference sequence). CDR3 loop: CSATTDRGQETQYF. DNA of the CDR3: TGCAGTGCTACCACGGACAGGGGCCAAGAGACCCAGTACTTC.

This clonotype was seen more than once but under ten times. This chain links TRBV6-5 with TRBJ2-7; 10 bases match TRBD2. The CDR3 loop spans 19 amino acids. With V trimmed by 0 bases and J by 1 base, 12 bases remained unmatched. The germline V gene encodes CDR1 MNHEY and CDR2 SVGAGI. CDR3 in DNA: TGTGCCAGCAGTTACTCGCAATCGGCACTAGCGGGAAAATCCTACGAGCAGTACTTC. Translation: CASSYSQSALAGKSYEQYF.

This clonotype was observed a handful of times. V gene TRBV6-5 combines with J gene TRBJ1-2; D is ambiguous. V dropped 0 bases and J dropped 2 bases, with 10 bases sitting between them. CDR1 is MNHEY, CDR2 SVGAGI, per germline. The CDR3 is made up of 15 amino acids. The CDR3 nucleotides are TGTGCCAGCAGTTACTCGGCGGGCCAGAACTATGGCTACACCTTC. It translates to CASSYSAGQNYGYTF.

This clonotype was observed many times. For the CDR3, the DNA is TGTGCCACCAGACCCTGGACAGTAAAGAATGAGCAGTTCTTC. This codes for CATRPWTVKNEQFF. The gene calls are TRBV15 and TRBJ2-1; D possibly corresponds to TRBD1 (6 bases). Trimming pared 6 bases from V and 7 bases from J, leaving 16 bases between. The CDR3 length is 14 residues. Germline loops: CDR1 LNHNV, CDR2 YYDKDF (reference sequence).